The clone carrying this TCR beta chain has just a few counts. What it binds is not known. One entry per CDR3 protein results from TCRdb running MiXCR on the reads. The table has 150,000 to 200,000 distinct CDR3 sequences, under 30% seen once. This entry comes from a study of T cell repertoires in cytomegalovirus infection. Study summary: Indications came from public TCR beta signatures; they pointed to CMV infection and to a matching HLA type. Study results and caveats: HLA-C-restricted TCR beta clonotypes specific for CMV led the ex vivo response. CMV carriers with the relevant HLA were identified by cumulative public TCR beta family frequency.

The germline CDR1 and CDR2 sequences are SGHKS and YYEKEE (reference sequence). With V trimmed by 2 bases and J by 6 bases, 4 bases remained unmatched. CDR3 length: 13 amino acids. The sequence was obtained from a human donor in good health (CMV status not recorded). Some clones in this sample may be carry-over from other donors' samples. Sequenced: PBMCs. V and J are TRBV5-5 and TRBJ1-2, with 7 bases that match TRBD1. The CDR3 sequence: CASSFQGVDGYTF. CDR3 nucleotide sequence: TGTGCCAGCAGCTTTCAGGGGGTCGATGGCTACACCTTC. The full variable domain, with the rest looked up from reference TRBV5-5 and TRBJ1-2, is DAGVTQSPTHLIKTRGQQVTLRCSPISGHKSVSWYQQVLGQGPQFIFQYYEKEERGRGNFPDRFSARQFPNYSSELNVNALLLGDSALYLCASSFQGVDGYTFGSGTRLTVV.